Here is one T cell receptor beta chain with its context. The assay was immunoSEQ multiplex PCR, and TCRdb's table has in-frame clones only and misses some. The table records about 130,000 clones, approximately 80% of them present only once. These data are taken from a study of blood T cell repertoires in COVID-19. Per germline, CDR1 MNHEY and CDR2 SVGEGT. Trimming took 4 bases from V and 4 from J, leaving 16 bases between them. The CDR3 consists of 15 residues. Specimen: peripheral blood. The chain has TRBV6-2 or TRBV6-3 and TRBJ1-1; tentatively, D is TRBD1 (5 bases). This clonotype was obtained from a man in his 70s with acute or convalescent COVID-19. In nucleotides, the CDR3 is TGTGCCAGCAGTTTTCCTGGGACTGGGGCCACTGAAGCTTTCTTT. Amino acid sequence: CASSFPGTGATEAFF.